This T cell receptor (beta chain) comes out of a study of spatial heterogeneity in lung cancer. Time point here: blood at routine non-recurrence follow-up after resection. Unsorted whole RNA from tumor, nontumor lung or frozen PBMC underwent sequencing. Using its own MiXCR run on the 5' RACE reads, TCRdb lists one record per CDR3 protein. The sample contains roughly 120,000 distinct CDR3 sequences, 12% of which appear only once. Germline CDR1 SGHKS, CDR2 YYEKEE (reference sequence). Trimming took 7 bases from V and 1 from J, leaving 16 bases between them. There are 15 residues in the CDR3. This clonotype was picked up many times.

This chain uses TRBV5-5 with TRBJ2-3, with D perhaps matching TRBD1 (6 bases). This TCR came from a male donor with early-stage non-small cell lung cancer. Specimen: PBMCs, collected at follow-up. CDR3 nucleotides: TGTGCCAGCGCACCGGGACATAGAGGCACAGATACGCAGTATTTT. Translated, it gives CASAPGHRGTDTQYF.